The 2 T cell receptor beta chains in this list originate from one sample, sequenced in a study of blood T cell repertoires in COVID-19 (TCRdb year 2020). Library prep was done by the immunoSEQ multiplex PCR assay. Not all clones reach the TCRdb copy of this immuneACCESS table, which keeps in-frame sequences only. Checked studies attribute under half of the gap to unresolved V genes and leave the rest unexplained. The sample table shows about 250,000 clones, and 70% to 90% are seen once. Under 4% of the sample is in the top ten clones. The sample comprised peripheral blood. Receptor source: a young man with active or convalescent COVID-19.

V is TRBV4-1 and J is TRBJ2-1; TRBD2 aligns across 10 bases. Germline CDR1 is MGHRA and CDR2 is YSYEKL. V was pared by 1 base and J by 6 bases, with 6 bases of the junction left unmatched. This CDR3 is built from 16 residues. The CDR3 sequence: CASSQVLLAGRNEQFF. CDR3 DNA sequence: TGCGCCAGCAGCCAAGTTCTACTAGCGGGACGCAATGAGCAGTTCTTC.

This clone appeared once. V usage is TRBV30 and J usage is TRBJ1-3; D not resolved. The germline V gene has CDR1 GTSNPN and CDR2 SVGIG (reference sequence). Trimming removed 5 bases at V and 0 bases at J, with 8 bases between. CDR3 length equals 13 residues. The CDR3 DNA reads as TGTGCCTGGGGGATTAGCTCTGGAAACACCATATATTTT. It encodes CAWGISSGNTIYF.